These 8 T cell receptor beta chains originate from one sample sequenced in a study of technical replicates of blood from a few donors. The repertoire was sequenced with immunoSEQ multiplex PCR; TCRdb's copy has only in-frame clones and lacks some. The sample holds some 82,000 clones; around 94% are singletons and the top ten take about 0.39%. The sample taken for sequencing was T cells isolated from PBMCs. The receptors were gathered from a human donor in good health.

This rearrangement joins TRBV9 to TRBJ1-5; the D is unclear. CDR3 length: 14 residues. Per the germline V gene, CDR1 is SGDLS and CDR2 is YYNGEE. Trimming left V 1 base short and J 3 bases short, with 8 bases between. In nucleotides, the CDR3 is TGTGCCAGCAGCGTAACAGCAACCAATCAGCCCCAGCATTTT. Translation: CASSVTATNQPQHF.

The V call is TRBV5-6, the J call TRBJ1-1; 8 nucleotides line up with TRBD1. Germline V gene lookup returns CDR1 SGHDT and CDR2 YYEEEE. The CDR3 spans 14 residues. The ends lost 5 bases at V and 5 bases at J; junction bases unmatched: 8. The CDR3 DNA is TGTGCCAGCAGTAGGAGGACAGGGTGGACTGAAGCTTTCTTT. Protein: CASSRRTGWTEAFF.

This clone was detected once. The V and J genes are TRBV6-5 and TRBJ2-1, with unresolved D. Germline CDR1 is MNHEY and CDR2 is SVGAGI. This CDR3 spans 16 amino acids. Trimming left V 0 bases short and J 7 bases short, with 16 bases between. CDR3 DNA: TGTGCCAGCAGTTACTCAATCCGACAATGGATAAATGAGCAGTTCTTC. Translating gives CASSYSIRQWINEQFF.

J is TRBJ2-2 and V is TRBV4-1; no clear D. Trimming removed 4 bases at V and 6 bases at J, with 12 bases between. Germline lookup yields CDR1 MGHRA and CDR2 YSYEKL. CDR3 length equals 14 residues. The CDR3 coding sequence is TGCGCCAGCAGCCCTGAAGAAGGAGCCGGGGAGCTGTTTTTT. It specifies CASSPEEGAGELFF.

J is TRBJ1-2 and V is TRBV9, with TRBD1 matching over 11 bases. Germline-derived CDR1 and CDR2 are SGDLS and YYNGEE. V dropped 0 bases and J dropped 4; count of bases not matched to a gene: 5. The CDR3 is 16 amino acids. Here the CDR3 DNA reads TGTGCCAGCAGCGTAGAGGGGGACAGGGGGGCCTATGGCTACACCTTC. Residues: CASSVEGDRGAYGYTF.

The V gene is TRBV6-1, the J gene TRBJ2-7; tentatively, D is TRBD2 (5 bases). V was shortened by 5 bases and J by 4 bases, with 15 bases between the two germline ends. Germline V gene data show CDR1 as MNHNS and CDR2 as SASEGT. The CDR3 loop spans 14 amino acids. The CDR3 DNA reads TGTGCCAGCAGTCCGGACTGGCTCATGTACGAGCAGTACTTC. This sequence encodes CASSPDWLMYEQYF.

This clone was seen a single time. The chain has TRBV6-5 and TRBJ2-7, with D maybe TRBD1 (5 bases). Trimming took 0 bases from V and 1 from J, leaving 7 bases between them. Germline assignment: CDR1 MNHEY and CDR2 SVGAGI. This CDR3 spans 14 amino acids. The CDR3 DNA reads as TGTGCCAGCAGTTACTCGAGACAGTCCTACGAGCAGTACTTC. Protein: CASSYSRQSYEQYF.

This chain joins TRBV27 and TRBJ1-3; no reliable D call. Germline-derived CDR1 and CDR2 are MNHEY and SMNVEV (reference sequence). CDR3 length equals 13 residues. The ends were cut back, 11 bases at V and 0 bases at J, with 11 bases in the middle. The CDR3: CAVLSTSGNTIYF. The CDR3 DNA reads TGTGCCGTACTATCGACCTCTGGAAACACCATATATTTT.